The 15 T cell receptor beta chains below all came from one sample that was sequenced in a study of blood T cell repertoires in COVID-19 (TCRdb year 2020). The library was generated by the immunoSEQ multiplex PCR assay. TCRdb retrieved this table from immuneACCESS and kept in-frame rearrangements only. Not all clones are present; in checked studies, unresolved V genes account for under half, and no reason is known for the remainder. In this sample the table shows roughly 95,000 clones, about 80% of which occur a single time. Clones ranked in the top ten supply about a quarter of the sample. Input material: peripheral blood. Receptor source: a human donor in a cohort sampled during active COVID-19.

The chain links TRBV5-4 to TRBJ1-1; a weak D match, TRBD1 (5 bases). This CDR3 is built from 13 residues. V was shortened by 4 bases and J by 5 bases, with 12 bases between the two germline ends. In germline, CDR1 is SGHNT, CDR2 YYREEE (reference sequence). The CDR3 region has the DNA TGTGCCAGCAGCCGTGGGGCGGGAACTGAAGCTTTCTTT. Protein: CASSRGAGTEAFF. Full variable domain (remainder filled in from reference TRBV5-4 and TRBJ1-1): ETGVTQSPTHLIKTRGQQVTLRCSSQSGHNTVSWYQQALGQGPQFIFQYYREEENGRGNFPPRFSGLQFPNYSSELNVNALELDDSALYLCASSRGAGTEAFFGQGTRLTVV.

This clone was seen a single time. As DNA, the CDR3 is TGTGCCAGCAGCCGGGGTCTACCGGAGTACAATGAGCAGTTCTTC. This encodes CASSRGLPEYNEQFF. The gene calls are TRBV27 and TRBJ2-1, with a tentative D call TRBD2 (5 bases). Trimming took off 6 bases at V and 4 bases at J, with 16 bases between the two ends. Germline-derived CDR1 and CDR2 are MNHEY and SMNVEV (reference sequence). The CDR3 sequence is 15 residues long.

The CDR3 nucleotides are TGTGCCAGCAGCCCAGTTAGCGGAGCCCAAGAGACCCAGTACTTC. Amino acids: CASSPVSGAQETQYF. This sequence joins TRBV9 and TRBJ2-5, with TRBD2 as a possible D gene (6 bases). The CDR3 runs to 15 residues. The V and J ends lost 4 bases and 1 base respectively, with 14 bases between them. Germline CDR1 is SGDLS and CDR2 is YYNGEE.

The rearrangement links TRBV19 to TRBJ2-7; 9 bases are shared with TRBD1. The CDR3 runs 14 residues. V lost 5 bases, J lost 4 bases, and 6 bases stayed unmatched. Germline V gene sequence: CDR1 LNHDA, CDR2 SQIVND (reference sequence). Written as DNA, the CDR3 is TGTGCCAGTAGTGTGGGGACAGGGCGGTACGAGCAGTACTTC. This encodes CASSVGTGRYEQYF.

This clone was counted between two and nine times. The chain recombines TRBV19 with TRBJ2-7; 10 positions match TRBD2. This CDR3 is 15 amino acids long. V lost 4 bases, J lost 4 bases, and 7 bases stayed unmatched. CDR1 and CDR2 (germline): LNHDA, SQIVND (reference sequence). The CDR3 loop reads CASSTPSGRDYEQYF. CDR3 DNA: TGTGCCAGTAGTACACCAAGCGGGAGGGATTACGAGCAGTACTTC. The variable domain in full, with the rest retrieved from reference TRBV19 and TRBJ2-7, is DGGITQSPKYLFRKEGQNVTLSCEQNLNHDAMYWYRQDPGQGLRLIYYSQIVNDFQKGDIAEGYSVSREKKESFPLTVTSAQKNPTAFYLCASSTPSGRDYEQYFGPGTRLTVT.

J is TRBJ2-1 and V is TRBV3-1 (or the pseudogene TRBV3-2); possibly TRBD1 for D (5 bases). V was clipped by 2 bases and J by 3 bases, with 8 bases between them. Germline CDR1 and CDR2: LGHDT and YNNKEL (reference sequence). This CDR3 has 14 amino acids. CDR3 sequence (DNA): TGTGCCAGCAGCCAAAGGGGCCTCTACAATGAGCAGTTCTTC. Residues: CASSQRGLYNEQFF.

CDR3 in DNA: TGTGCCAGCAGCCGCGGGCTAAGCGGGGGGCGTAATGAGCAGTTCTTC. Translated, it gives CASSRGLSGGRNEQFF. The chain uses TRBV11-3 and TRBJ2-1; 9 bases line up with TRBD2. The germline V gene encodes CDR1 SGHNT and CDR2 YENEEA. This CDR3 contains 16 residues. V was pared by 5 bases and J by 7 bases, with 12 bases of the junction left unmatched.

The chain recombines TRBV5-6 with TRBJ1-6; TRBD1 is a possible D gene (6 bases). There are 15 residues in the CDR3. V was clipped by 1 base and J by 4 bases, with 9 bases between them. Germline CDR1 SGHDT, CDR2 YYEEEE. CDR3 in amino acids: CASSLHGQYNSPLHF. CDR3 in DNA: TGTGCCAGCAGCTTGCATGGACAGTATAATTCACCCCTCCACTTT. Variable domain in full (rest from reference TRBV5-6 and TRBJ1-6): DAGVTQSPTHLIKTRGQQVTLRCSPKSGHDTVSWYQQALGQGPQFIFQYYEEEERQRGNFPDRFSGHQFPNYSSELNVNALLLGDSALYLCASSLHGQYNSPLHFGNGTRLTVT.

The V call is TRBV7-9, the J call TRBJ1-4, with D perhaps matching TRBD1 (5 bases). V was trimmed by 5 bases and J by 8 bases, leaving 15 bases between them. The CDR3 runs 14 residues. Per the germline V gene, CDR1 is SEHNR and CDR2 is FQNEAQ (reference sequence). CDR3: CASSVGGGSEKLFF. The CDR3 DNA reads TGTGCCAGCAGCGTGGGGGGGGGAAGCGAAAAACTGTTTTTT.

This clone is a singleton in its sample. The CDR3 nucleotides are TGTGCCAGCAGCCCTCCACTACGACTAGTTAAGCGCACAGATACGCAGTATTTT. Protein sequence: CASSPPLRLVKRTDTQYF. The genes are TRBV11-2 and TRBJ2-3; tentative D call: TRBD2 (6 bases). The CDR3 consists of 18 residues. Germline CDR1 reads SGHAT; CDR2 reads FQNNGV. The V and J ends lost 5 bases and 1 base respectively, with 22 bases between them. Full variable domain (rest looked up from reference TRBV11-2 and TRBJ2-3): EAGVAQSPRYKIIEKRQSVAFWCNPISGHATLYWYQQILGQGPKLLIQFQNNGVVDDSQLPKDRFSAERLKGVDSTLKIQPAKLEDSAVYLCASSPPLRLVKRTDTQYFGPGTRLTVL.

This chain uses TRBV5-1 with TRBJ2-1, with 10 bases lining up with TRBD2. V lost 3 bases and J lost 4; bases outside the gene matches: 4. The CDR3 totals 15 residues. Per germline, CDR1 SGHRS and CDR2 YFSETQ. This chain's CDR3 is CASSSSGSGYNEQFF. The CDR3 DNA reads as TGCGCCAGCAGCTCTAGCGGGAGTGGATACAATGAGCAGTTCTTC.

CDR3 sequence reads: CASSTYTPGHQEQFF. DNA for the CDR3: TGTGCCAGTAGTACCTATACCCCCGGACACCAAGAGCAGTTCTTC. The chain couples TRBV19 to TRBJ2-1; D is perhaps TRBD1 (5 bases). The CDR3 totals 15 residues. V lost 4 bases and J lost 10, with 20 bases in between. The germline V gene has CDR1 LNHDA and CDR2 SQIVND (reference sequence).

With respect to this clone: At one end, the junction sequence differs from germline, possibly due to a read error. V is TRBV5-5 and J is TRBJ1-4; 7 bases agree with TRBD1. This CDR3 has 12 amino acids. Germline V gives CDR1 SGHKS, CDR2 YYEKEE (reference sequence). This CDR3 is CASSEIPGQSIF. The CDR3 DNA sequence: TGTGCCAGCAGCGAAATACCGGGACAGTCGATTTTT. The variable domain in full, with the rest retrieved from reference TRBV5-5 and TRBJ1-4, is DAGVTQSPTHLIKTRGQQVTLRCSPISGHKSVSWYQQVLGQGPQFIFQYYEKEERGRGNFPDRFSARQFPNYSSELNVNALLLGDSALYLCASSEIPGQSIFGSGTQLSVL.

The chain joins TRBV12-3 or TRBV12-4 to TRBJ1-4; a possible D gene is TRBD1 (5 bases). This CDR3 comprises 13 residues. Deletions cut 6 bases from V and 3 bases from J, with 8 bases between. The CDR3 nucleotides are TGTGCCAGCAGAGGAGGGGCTAATGAAAAACTGTTTTTT. Residues: CASRGGANEKLFF.

The chain carries TRBV4-1 and TRBJ2-5; TRBD2 aligns across 9 bases. V was pared by 0 bases and J by 1 base, with 6 bases of the junction left unmatched. This CDR3 spans 17 amino acids. The germline V gene has CDR1 MGHRA and CDR2 YSYEKL. CDR3 sequence reads: CASSQDRAGGVQETQYF. The CDR3 DNA reads as TGCGCCAGCAGCCAAGATCGGGCGGGAGGGGTCCAAGAGACCCAGTACTTC.